This T cell receptor (beta chain) appears in the sequencing data of a study of T cell repertoires in cytomegalovirus infection. Study context: In public TCR beta signatures, there were indications of both CMV infection and matching HLA type.

The CDR3 sequence is 13 residues long. Germline assignment: CDR1 MNHEY and CDR2 SMNVEV (reference sequence). Concerning this clonotype: Its target is unknown. At one end, the junction sequence differs from germline, possibly due to a read error.

Regarding the study as a whole: Predominance within the ex vivo response was attributable to HLA-C-restricted CMV-specific TCR beta clonotypes. Summed frequency of public TCR beta families distinguished CMV carriers with the relevant HLA.

TCRdb called the reads again in MiXCR, with one record for every CDR3 protein. The sample yields about a million distinct CDR3 sequences, 31% seen once. The J gene is TRBJ2-1, the V gene TRBV27; D unclear. This specimen consisted of cultured CD8+ T cells from PBMCs, obtained from culture after CMV antigen stimulation. The receptor was derived from a human donor in good health (CMV status not recorded). Some clones in this sample may be carry-over from other donors' samples. CDR3 region: CASSLYGPNEQSF. The CDR3 bases are TGTGCCAGCAGTTTATACGGACCCAATGAGCAGTCCTTC.